This record looks at one T cell receptor (beta chain) sequence and its context. Sequencing was performed with immunoSEQ multiplex PCR; in TCRdb, only in-frame clones are kept and a portion is missing. This repertoire shows roughly 200,000 clones, 80% to 90% found once; its top ten account for about 5%. This sample was taken from a study of blood T cell repertoires in COVID-19. Overall study context: Nucleic acid was either cDNA or gDNA, and it came from T cells, B-cell-depleted T cells, or PBMCs.

Trimming left V 5 bases short and J 0 bases short, with 15 bases between. CDR3 length: 17 amino acids. Per the germline V gene, CDR1 is SGHDT and CDR2 is YYEEEE. The sequenced sample consisted of peripheral blood. The chain links TRBV5-6 to TRBJ1-6, with a tentative D call TRBD1 (6 bases). The receptor was derived from a woman aged 80 or over with acute or convalescent COVID-19. The CDR3 bases are TGTGCCAGCAGTCGATACAGGGAGAGCTCCTATAATTCACCCCTCCACTTT. It specifies CASSRYRESSYNSPLHF.